This TCR beta chain was documented in a study of blood T cells in healthy people across ages (dated by TCRdb to between 2015 and 2017). At the level of the whole study: In model experiments, template switching captured about one uniquely barcoded TCR beta cDNA molecule for every two T cells. The donors were divided into four age groups: young (average around 16 years), middle-aged (about 40), aged (about 60) and long-lived (roughly 88). The study measured age-related changes in TCR beta repertoire diversity using deep sequencing normalized with unique cDNA molecular identifiers. The study analyzed two additional independent replicas of 1 million unique cDNA reads from the same blood draw for two donors, one aged 18 to 29 and one aged 80 or older. Donors of different ages were randomly distributed across sequencing lanes to avoid experimental bias. Overall study results and their limits: Observed TCR beta diversity per million T cells fell roughly linearly with age, and a significant reduction was already apparent by age approximately 41. Because profiling used bulk unsorted PBMCs, naive and antigen-experienced compartments could not be compared conclusively. The CMV infection status of donors was not known, potentially confounding age-related changes in expanded clonotypes. Total diversity estimates from one million sequenced T cells were considered lower bounds and underestimates. Compared with the aged group, the long-lived group had more naive CD4+ T cells, fewer expanded clones and increased TCR diversity, suggesting age selection. A strong correlation was found between observed TCR beta diversity and the percentage of naive T cells measured by flow cytometry.

The sample holds many counts of this clonotype. Its binding antigen is unknown. There are no base qualities to consult, and no much larger clone falls within one base. The roughly 37 donors, aged about 6 to 95 years, were systemically healthy Caucasian individuals from Russia. Each donor gave 8.5 to 10 milliliters of peripheral blood, collected into EDTA-treated Vacutainer tubes. Ficoll-Paque density-gradient centrifugation was used to isolate PBMCs, with at least 6.5 million per sample. Total RNA was extracted from PBMCs with Trizol reagent, with at least 6 micrograms obtained per sample. For every donor, flow cytometry on a PBMC aliquot measured the percentage of naive CD45RAhigh/CD27high T cells. Libraries were built with 5' RACE. A second about 7 to 12 cycle PCR used a sample-barcoded 5' primer and a J-beta primer mix. A template-switch 5' adaptor carrying 12 random nucleotides introduced a unique molecular identifier onto each TCR beta cDNA molecule. Each sample yielded at least 3 million CDR3-containing paired-end reads. First-strand cDNA was synthesized from all RNA with the Mint cDNA synthesis kit, primed by a TRBC-specific oligonucleotide. Following uracil-DNA glycosylase treatment, a first 18-cycle PCR with universal primers M1SS and BC2_uni_R was performed on all cDNA. Concerning the study's data processing: Normalization of each sample was performed by random selection of 1 million high-quality reads, each carrying a distinct molecular identifier. Reads sharing molecular identifiers were discarded rather than binned into consensus sequences. MiTCR, with a Q25 quality threshold and the strictest error-elimination algorithm, was used for CDR3 identification, clonotype clustering and error correction. Lower-bound total TCR beta diversity was estimated with a nonparametric unseen species model using Euler transformation. Using fastp trimming at Q25 and MiXCR clonotype assembly, TCRdb reanalyzed the public sequencing data and kept in-frame beta chains. Every entry covers one CDR3 protein and lists the most common genes and DNA from its rows. These V and J calls are TCRdb output, not the study's own analysis. In this sample the table shows roughly 1.9 million distinct CDR3 sequences, 39% of which occur a single time. Roughly 23% of the sample belongs to the ten largest clones.

Between the V and J ends, shortened by 3 bases and 2 bases respectively, the junction contains 14 bases. From a lookup of the germline V gene, CDR1 and CDR2 are MGHDK and SYGVNS. The CDR3 holds 15 amino acids from the cysteine to the phenylalanine. CDR3 DNA only is kept here, 45 bases in frame from base 1. In this chain, TRBV25-1 is recombined with TRBJ2-7; there is no confident call for the D gene. The sequence came from a human donor in good health. The specimen was blood. The CDR3 protein sequence reads: CASSDSSELPYEQYF. The nucleotide sequence reads TGTGCCAGCAGTGATTCCTCAGAATTGCCCTACGAGCAGTACTTC.